This T cell receptor beta chain was profiled in a study of T cell responses to AZD1222 COVID-19 vaccine. TCRdb keeps only in-frame clones here, not all; method: immunoSEQ multiplex PCR. The sample records 100,000 to 150,000 clones, about nine tenths being singletons. The study's findings and limits: Targeting of unmutated variant regions was reportedly seen in nearly half of spike-specific TCRs. White British people made up most donors, females outnumbered males, and clonal diversity was possibly underestimated. The span of vaccine-associated CD4 TCRs extended across spike, with dominance at 160-218 and 743-854. After the peak T cell response, and only then, were repertoires sampled.

This clone was counted between two and nine times. No antigen is known for it. The origin of this receptor is an adult who received the AZD1222 COVID-19 vaccine. The sequences come from peripheral blood, collected 28 days after the second AZD1222 dose.

CDR3 coding DNA: TGTGCCAGCAGCTTAGGTTTGAACACTGAAGCTTTCTTT. This codes for CASSLGLNTEAFF. V and J are TRBV11-3 and TRBJ1-1; no clear D gene. Per germline, CDR1 SGHNT and CDR2 YENEEA. CDR3 length: 13 residues. With 1 base removed from V and 0 bases from J, the gap between germline ends came to 3 bases.